This T cell receptor beta chain emerged from a study of immune cell composition in non-small cell lung cancer. Overall study results and limits: Tumour-reactive clones were not shown to match dominant in vivo tumour clones.

TCRdb's table, derived via immunoSEQ multiplex PCR, lists solely in-frame clones and lacks some. The table has 1,500 to 2,000 clones, 83% seen once; the top ten hold roughly a tenth. The V gene lost 8 bases and the J gene lost 2 bases, with 6 bases spanning the gap. Looked up from germline, CDR1 is SEHNR and CDR2 is FQNEAQ (reference sequence). CDR3 size: 11 residues. Comments on this clone: Its antigen is undetermined.

What was sequenced was lung tumor tissue. This receptor was obtained from a human donor with non-small cell lung cancer. This chain connects TRBV7-9 to TRBJ1-1, with D uncertain. This CDR3 is CASAGNTEAFF. DNA of the CDR3: TGTGCCAGCGCAGGAAACACTGAAGCTTTCTTT.